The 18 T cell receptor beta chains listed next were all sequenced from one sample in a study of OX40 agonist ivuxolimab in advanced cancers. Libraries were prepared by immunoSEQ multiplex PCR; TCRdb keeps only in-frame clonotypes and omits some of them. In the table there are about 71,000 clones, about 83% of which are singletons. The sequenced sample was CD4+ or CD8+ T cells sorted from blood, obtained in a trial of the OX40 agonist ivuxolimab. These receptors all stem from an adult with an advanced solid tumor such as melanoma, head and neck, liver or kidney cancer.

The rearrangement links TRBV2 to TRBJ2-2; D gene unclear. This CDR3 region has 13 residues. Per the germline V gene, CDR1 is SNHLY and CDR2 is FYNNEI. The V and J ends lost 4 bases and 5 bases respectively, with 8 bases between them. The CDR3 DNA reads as TGTGCCAGCAGTGGAGACGGGACCGGGGAGCTGTTTTTT. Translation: CASSGDGTGELFF.

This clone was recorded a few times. CDR3 coding DNA: TGTGCCAGTAGCACAGGGGTTGGCCAGGGTCGTTCCACCGGGGAGCTGTTTTTT. Protein product: CASSTGVGQGRSTGELFF. The chain employs TRBV19 and TRBJ2-2; 7 positions agree with TRBD1. Germline V CDR1 and CDR2: LNHDA, SQIVND (reference sequence). The CDR3 spans 18 residues. The V gene end was trimmed by 6 bases and the J gene end by 4 bases; junction bases not matched to a gene: 17.

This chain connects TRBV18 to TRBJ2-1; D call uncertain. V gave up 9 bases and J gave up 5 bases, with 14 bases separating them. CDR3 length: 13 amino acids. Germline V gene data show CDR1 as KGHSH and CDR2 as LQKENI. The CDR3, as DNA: TGTGCCAGTACAACGAATGAAGACAATGAGCAGTTCTTC. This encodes CASTTNEDNEQFF.

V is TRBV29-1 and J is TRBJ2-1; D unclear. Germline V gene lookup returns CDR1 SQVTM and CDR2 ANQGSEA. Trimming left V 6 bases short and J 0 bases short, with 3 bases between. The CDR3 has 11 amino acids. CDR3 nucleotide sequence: TGCAGCGTCAGCTCCTACAATGAGCAGTTCTTC. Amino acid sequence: CSVSSYNEQFF.

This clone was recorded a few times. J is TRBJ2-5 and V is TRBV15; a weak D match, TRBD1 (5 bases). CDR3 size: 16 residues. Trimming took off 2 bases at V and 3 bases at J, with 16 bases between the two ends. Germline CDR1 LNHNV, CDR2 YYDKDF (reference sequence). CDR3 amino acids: CATSRLQGFLKETQYF. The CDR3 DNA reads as TGTGCCACCAGCAGACTCCAGGGTTTTCTGAAAGAGACCCAGTACTTC.

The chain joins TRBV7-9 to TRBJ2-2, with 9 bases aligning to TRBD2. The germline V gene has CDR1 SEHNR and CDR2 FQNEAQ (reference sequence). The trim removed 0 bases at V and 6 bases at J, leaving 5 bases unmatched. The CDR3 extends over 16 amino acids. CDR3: CASSLAAVAGAGELFF. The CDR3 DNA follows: TGTGCCAGCAGCTTAGCGGCGGTAGCGGGGGCCGGGGAGCTGTTTTTT.

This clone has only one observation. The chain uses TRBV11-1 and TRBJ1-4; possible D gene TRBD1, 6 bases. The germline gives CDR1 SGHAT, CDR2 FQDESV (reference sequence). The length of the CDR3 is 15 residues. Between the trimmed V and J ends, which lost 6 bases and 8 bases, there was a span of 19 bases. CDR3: CASSYSPGTMEKLFF. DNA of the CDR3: TGTGCCAGCAGTTATTCACCCGGGACAATGGAAAAACTGTTTTTT. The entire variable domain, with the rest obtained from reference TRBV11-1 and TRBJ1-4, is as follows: EAEVAQSPRYKITEKSQAVAFWCDPISGHATLYWYRQILGQGPELLVQFQDESVVDDSQLPKDRFSAERLKGVDSTLKIQPAELGDSAMYLCASSYSPGTMEKLFFGSGTQLSVL.

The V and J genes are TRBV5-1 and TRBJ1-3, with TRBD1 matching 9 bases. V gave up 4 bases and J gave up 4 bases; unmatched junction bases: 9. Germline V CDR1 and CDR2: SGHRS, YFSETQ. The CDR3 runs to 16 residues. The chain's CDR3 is CASSDITGGVGNTIYF. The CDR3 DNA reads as TGCGCCAGCAGCGACATTACAGGGGGCGTCGGAAACACCATATATTTT.

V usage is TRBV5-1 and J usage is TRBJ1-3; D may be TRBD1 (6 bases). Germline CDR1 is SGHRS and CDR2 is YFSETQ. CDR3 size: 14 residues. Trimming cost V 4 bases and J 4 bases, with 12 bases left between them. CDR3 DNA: TGCGCCAGCAGCCTCCGGGGGCAAGGAAACACCATATATTTT. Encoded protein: CASSLRGQGNTIYF.

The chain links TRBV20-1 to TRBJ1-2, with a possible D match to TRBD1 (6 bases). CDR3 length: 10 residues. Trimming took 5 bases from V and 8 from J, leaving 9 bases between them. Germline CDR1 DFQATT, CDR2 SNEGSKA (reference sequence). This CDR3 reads CSALTGGYTF. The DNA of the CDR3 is TGCAGTGCTCTGACAGGAGGCTACACCTTC.

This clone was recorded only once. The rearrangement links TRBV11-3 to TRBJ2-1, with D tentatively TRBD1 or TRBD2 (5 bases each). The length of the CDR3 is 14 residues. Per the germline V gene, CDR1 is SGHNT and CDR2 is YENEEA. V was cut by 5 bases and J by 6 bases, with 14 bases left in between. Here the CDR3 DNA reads TGTGCCAGCAGCCGGGGTGGGGACCTCAATGAGCAGTTCTTC. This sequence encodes CASSRGGDLNEQFF.

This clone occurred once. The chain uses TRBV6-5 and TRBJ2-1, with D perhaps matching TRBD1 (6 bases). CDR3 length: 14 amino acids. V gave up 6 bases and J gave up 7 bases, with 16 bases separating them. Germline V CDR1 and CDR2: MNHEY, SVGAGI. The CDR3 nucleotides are TGTGCCAGCAGCTCCAGGACAGCCAAAAATGAGCAGTTCTTC. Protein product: CASSSRTAKNEQFF.

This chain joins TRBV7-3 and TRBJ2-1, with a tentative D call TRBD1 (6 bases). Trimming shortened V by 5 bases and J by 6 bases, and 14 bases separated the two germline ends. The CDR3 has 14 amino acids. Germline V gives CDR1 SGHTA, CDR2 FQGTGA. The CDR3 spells CASSTMGQSNEQFF. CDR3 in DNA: TGTGCCAGCAGCACCATGGGACAAAGCAATGAGCAGTTCTTC.

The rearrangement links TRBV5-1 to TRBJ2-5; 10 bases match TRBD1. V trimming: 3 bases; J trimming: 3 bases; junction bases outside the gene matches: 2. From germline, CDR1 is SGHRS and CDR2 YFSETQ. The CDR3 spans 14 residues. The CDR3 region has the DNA TGCGCCAGCAGCTGGGGGACAGGGGAAGAGACCCAGTACTTC. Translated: CASSWGTGEETQYF. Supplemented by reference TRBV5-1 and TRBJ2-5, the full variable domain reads KAGVTQTPRYLIKTRGQQVTLSCSPISGHRSVSWYQQTPGQGLQFLFEYFSETQRNKGNFPGRFSGRQFSNSRSEMNVSTLELGDSALYLCASSWGTGEETQYFGPGTRLLVL.

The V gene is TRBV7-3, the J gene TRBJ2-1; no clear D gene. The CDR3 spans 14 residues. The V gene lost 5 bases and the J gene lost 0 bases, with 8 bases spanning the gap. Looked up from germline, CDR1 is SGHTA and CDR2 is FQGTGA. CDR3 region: CASSPQSSYNEQFF. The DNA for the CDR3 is TGTGCCAGCAGCCCCCAGTCCTCCTACAATGAGCAGTTCTTC.

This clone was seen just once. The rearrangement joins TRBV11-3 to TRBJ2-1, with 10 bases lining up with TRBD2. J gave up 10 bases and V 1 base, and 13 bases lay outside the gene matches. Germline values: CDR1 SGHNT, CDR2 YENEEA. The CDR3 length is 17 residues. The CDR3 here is CASSLGGAGGPSEEQFF. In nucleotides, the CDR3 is TGTGCCAGCAGCTTAGGGGGAGCGGGAGGGCCGTCGGAGGAGCAGTTCTTC.

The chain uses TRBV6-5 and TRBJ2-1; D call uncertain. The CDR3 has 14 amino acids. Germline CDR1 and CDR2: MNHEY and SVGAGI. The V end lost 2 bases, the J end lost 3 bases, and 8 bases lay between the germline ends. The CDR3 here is CASSYNPGYNEQFF. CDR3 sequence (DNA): TGTGCCAGCAGTTACAACCCAGGCTACAATGAGCAGTTCTTC.

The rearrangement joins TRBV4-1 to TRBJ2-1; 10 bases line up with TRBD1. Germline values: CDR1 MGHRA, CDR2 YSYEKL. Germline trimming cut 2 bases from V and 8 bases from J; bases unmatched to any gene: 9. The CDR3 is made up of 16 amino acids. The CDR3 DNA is TGCGCCAGCAGCCAACAGGAGAGGACAGGGGGACATGAGCAGTTCTTC. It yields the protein CASSQQERTGGHEQFF.